A selection of T cell receptor beta chains follows, all from one sample in a study of blood T cell repertoires in COVID-19. The data were produced by immunoSEQ multiplex PCR, yet TCRdb's version contains in-frame clones alone and is incomplete. The data hold 150,000 to 200,000 clones, with about four fifths observed a single time. The sequenced sample consisted of peripheral blood. The receptor source for this set is a woman in her 70s with acute or convalescent COVID-19. The conserved cysteine and the conserved F or W are not part of the CDR3 here. Each record gives: CDR3 protein, V gene.

CDR3 protein: ASSVREELF; V gene: TRBV9
CDR3 protein: ASSFDSLMNTEAF; V gene: TRBV7-9
CDR3 protein: SVEMGADNTDTQY; V gene: TRBV29-1
CDR3 protein: ASSISAGRHYGYT; V gene: TRBV19
CDR3 protein: ASSPGTGDWETQY; V gene: TRBV18
CDR3 protein: ASSPTSGGWQF; V gene: TRBV14
CDR3 protein: ASSEMDRSNEKLF; V gene: TRBV5-4
CDR3 protein: ASSLRQGDEQY; V gene: TRBV11-3
CDR3 protein: ASSLAPNSNQPQH; V gene: TRBV5-1
CDR3 protein: ASSYRTGGEEEAF; V gene: TRBV6-6
CDR3 protein: ASSQDSRAGELF; V gene: TRBV4-2
CDR3 protein: ASSTGGQTQY; V gene: TRBV14
CDR3 protein: ASSLVTSPQF; V gene: TRBV7-2
CDR3 protein: ASSPGGSTEAF; V gene: TRBV9
CDR3 protein: ASSKRGQTTNEKLF; V gene: TRBV21-1
CDR3 protein: ASSHGTGPRGDTQY; V gene: TRBV7-3
CDR3 protein: ASSPQGSFTYGYT; V gene: TRBV28
CDR3 protein: ATSDRVAGGENTQY; V gene: TRBV24-1
CDR3 protein: ASSYGGGGSQPQH; V gene: TRBV6-6
CDR3 protein: ASSVATGNYGYT; V gene: TRBV9
CDR3 protein: ASSADRGEQY; V gene: TRBV9
CDR3 protein: ASSPLPENYGYT; V gene: TRBV4-1
CDR3 protein: ASSTGQNTEAF; V gene: TRBV27
CDR3 protein: SVDMGGLGVYGYT; V gene: TRBV29-1
CDR3 protein: AWRPISGRPGDTQY; V gene: TRBV30
CDR3 protein: ASSLTGLGETQY; V gene: TRBV19
CDR3 protein: ASSLDDRENHYGYT; V gene: TRBV11-2
CDR3 protein: ASSQSAAGGIEQF; V gene: TRBV16
CDR3 protein: AWSVWQGDSPLH; V gene: TRBV30
CDR3 protein: AISEVYYEQY; V gene: TRBV10-3
CDR3 protein: ASSFGDRAHEQY; V gene: TRBV28
CDR3 protein: ASSLYPGSPLH; V gene: TRBV27
CDR3 protein: ASSRNTGASGDTQY; V gene: TRBV13
CDR3 protein: ASSRRQSPNTGELF; V gene: TRBV7-9
CDR3 protein: ASSQGSPSYNEQF; V gene: TRBV11-3
CDR3 protein: ASSNVGLADYEQY; V gene: TRBV6-2/TRBV6-3
CDR3 protein: ASSEVLNTGELF; V gene: TRBV5-1